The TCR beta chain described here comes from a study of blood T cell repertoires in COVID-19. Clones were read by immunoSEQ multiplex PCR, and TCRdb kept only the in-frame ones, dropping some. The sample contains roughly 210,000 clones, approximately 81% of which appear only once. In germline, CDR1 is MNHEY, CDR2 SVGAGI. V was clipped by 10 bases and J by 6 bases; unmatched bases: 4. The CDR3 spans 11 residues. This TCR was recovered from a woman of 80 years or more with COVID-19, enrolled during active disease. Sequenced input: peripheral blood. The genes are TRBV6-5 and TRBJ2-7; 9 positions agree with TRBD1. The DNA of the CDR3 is TGTGCCACGGGACAGGGCAGCGAGCAGTACTTC. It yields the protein CATGQGSEQYF.